A single TCR beta chain is shown here with its context. Its antigen remains unknown. Healthy bone marrow donors made up the cohort. These data originate in a study of cytomegalovirus exposure and HLA in healthy donors. Study background: Earlier findings included roughly 120 million unique TCR beta sequences obtained from about 170 million T cells.

Researchers ran the PCR with 60 Vbeta and 13 Jbeta primers. Sequenced by immunoSEQ multiplex PCR; TCRdb stores in-frame clones only, minus some. The sample gives about 140,000 clones, around 90% of which show up once; more than 0.5% is in the top ten. Study-wide results and limits: Within an earlier analysis, most TCR beta V segments proved productive either about 90% or about 30% of the time.

The trim removed 5 bases at V and 5 bases at J, leaving 9 bases unmatched. Germline V lookup: CDR1 KGHSH, CDR2 LQKENI. The CDR3 contains 15 residues. Input material: PBMCs. This TCR derives from a woman between 40 and 55 years old in good health and CMV-seronegative. The chain carries TRBV18 and TRBJ1-5, with 7 bases identical to TRBD1. CDR3 nucleotides: TGTGCCAGCTCAAAACAGGGGAGGTTGGATCAGCCCCAGCATTTT. Translation: CASSKQGRLDQPQHF.